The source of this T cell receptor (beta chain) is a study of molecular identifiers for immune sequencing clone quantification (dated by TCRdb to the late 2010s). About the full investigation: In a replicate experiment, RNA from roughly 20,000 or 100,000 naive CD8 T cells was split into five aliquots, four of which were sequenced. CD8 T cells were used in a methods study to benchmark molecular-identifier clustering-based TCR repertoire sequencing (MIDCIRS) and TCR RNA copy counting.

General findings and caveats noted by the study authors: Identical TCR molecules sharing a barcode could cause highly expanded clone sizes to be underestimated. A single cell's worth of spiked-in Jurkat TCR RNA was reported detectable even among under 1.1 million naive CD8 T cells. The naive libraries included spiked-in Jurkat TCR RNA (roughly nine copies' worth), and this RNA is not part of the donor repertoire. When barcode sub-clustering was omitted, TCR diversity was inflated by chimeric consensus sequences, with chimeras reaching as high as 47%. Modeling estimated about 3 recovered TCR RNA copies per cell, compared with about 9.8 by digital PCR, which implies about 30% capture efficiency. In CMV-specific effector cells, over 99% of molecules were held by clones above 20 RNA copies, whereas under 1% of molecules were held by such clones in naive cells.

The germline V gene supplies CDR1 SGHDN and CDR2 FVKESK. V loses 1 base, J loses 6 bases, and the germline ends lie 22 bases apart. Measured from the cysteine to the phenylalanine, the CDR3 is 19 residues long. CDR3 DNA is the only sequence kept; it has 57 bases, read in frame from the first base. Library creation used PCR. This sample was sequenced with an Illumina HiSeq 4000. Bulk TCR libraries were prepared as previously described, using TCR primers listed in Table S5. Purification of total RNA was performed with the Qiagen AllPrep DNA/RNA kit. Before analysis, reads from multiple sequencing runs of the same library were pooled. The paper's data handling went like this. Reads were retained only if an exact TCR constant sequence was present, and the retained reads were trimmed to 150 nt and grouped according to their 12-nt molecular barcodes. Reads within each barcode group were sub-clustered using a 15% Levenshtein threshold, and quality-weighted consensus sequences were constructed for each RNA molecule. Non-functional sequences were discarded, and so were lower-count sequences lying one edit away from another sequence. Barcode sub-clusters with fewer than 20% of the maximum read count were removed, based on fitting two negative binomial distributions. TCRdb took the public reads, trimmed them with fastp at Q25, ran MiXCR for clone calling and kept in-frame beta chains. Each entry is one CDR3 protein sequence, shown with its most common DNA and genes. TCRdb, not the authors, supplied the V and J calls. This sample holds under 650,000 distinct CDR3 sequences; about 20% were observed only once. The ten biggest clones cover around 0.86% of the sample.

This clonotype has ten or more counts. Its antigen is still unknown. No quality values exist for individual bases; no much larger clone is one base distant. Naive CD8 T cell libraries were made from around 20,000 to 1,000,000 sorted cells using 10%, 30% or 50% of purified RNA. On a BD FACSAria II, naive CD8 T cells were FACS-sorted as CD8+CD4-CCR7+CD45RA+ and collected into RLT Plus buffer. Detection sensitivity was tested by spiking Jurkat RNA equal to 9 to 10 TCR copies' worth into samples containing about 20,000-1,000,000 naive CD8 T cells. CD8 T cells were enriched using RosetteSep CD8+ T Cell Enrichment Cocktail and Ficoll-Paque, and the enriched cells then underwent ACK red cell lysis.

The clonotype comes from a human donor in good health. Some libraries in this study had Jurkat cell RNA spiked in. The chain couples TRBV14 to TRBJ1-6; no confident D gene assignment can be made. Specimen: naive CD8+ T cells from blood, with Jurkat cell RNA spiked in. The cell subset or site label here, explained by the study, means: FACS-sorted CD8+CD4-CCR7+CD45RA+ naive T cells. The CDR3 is CASSQGWREAGLLNSPLHF. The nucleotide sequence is TGTGCCAGCAGCCAAGGATGGAGGGAGGCCGGCCTACTTAATTCACCCCTCCACTTT.